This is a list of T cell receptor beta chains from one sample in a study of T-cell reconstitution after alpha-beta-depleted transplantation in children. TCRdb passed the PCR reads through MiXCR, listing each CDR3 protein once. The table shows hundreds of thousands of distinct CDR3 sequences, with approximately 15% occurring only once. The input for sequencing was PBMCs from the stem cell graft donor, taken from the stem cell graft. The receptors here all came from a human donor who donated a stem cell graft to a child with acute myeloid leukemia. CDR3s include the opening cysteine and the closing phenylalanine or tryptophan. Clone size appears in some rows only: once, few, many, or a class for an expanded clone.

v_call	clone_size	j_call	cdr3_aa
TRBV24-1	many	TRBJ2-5	CATSLGETQYF
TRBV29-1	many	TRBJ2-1	CSVDLAGGNPNEQFF
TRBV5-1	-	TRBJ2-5	CASSLDEHKETQYF
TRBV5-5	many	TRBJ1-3	CASSLFPRSGNTIYF
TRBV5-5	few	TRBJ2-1	CASSGAENEQFF
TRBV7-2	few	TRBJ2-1	CASSLELSRLNEQFF
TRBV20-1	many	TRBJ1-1	CSARERGNTEAFF
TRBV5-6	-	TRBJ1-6	CASSFRQSNSPLHF
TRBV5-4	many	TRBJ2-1	CASSTGLSSEQFF
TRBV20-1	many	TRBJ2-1	CSAGEGDNEQFF
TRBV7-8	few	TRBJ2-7	CASSLGSPRSYEQYF
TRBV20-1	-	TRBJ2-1	CSAEQAGGPDNEQFF
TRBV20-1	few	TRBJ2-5	CSAIRRPETQYF
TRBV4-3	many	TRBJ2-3	CASSQEGTGRADTQYF
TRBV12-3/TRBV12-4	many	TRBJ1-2	CASSLGGGYGYTF
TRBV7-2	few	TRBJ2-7	CASSLVARAEEQYF
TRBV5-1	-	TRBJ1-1	CASISRNTEAFF
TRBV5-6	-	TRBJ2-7	CASSYPPGEIPYEQYF
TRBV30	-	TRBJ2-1	CAWSPDNEQFF
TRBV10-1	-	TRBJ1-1	CASSVGQRNTEAFF
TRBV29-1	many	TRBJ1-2	CSVGGQGGYGYTF
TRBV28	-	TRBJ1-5	CASSLRGSSNQPQHF
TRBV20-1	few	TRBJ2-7	CSARPGGPPSSYEQYF
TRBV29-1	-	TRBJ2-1	CSVFKYPGQGSNEQFF
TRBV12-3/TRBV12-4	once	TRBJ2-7	CASCLVVPSSGGTYEQYF
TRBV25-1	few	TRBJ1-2	CASRGQVKGKDGYTF
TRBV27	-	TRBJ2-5	CASSPPGKGPETQYF
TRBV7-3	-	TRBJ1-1	CASSLTRVTEAFF
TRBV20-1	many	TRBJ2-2	CSATDDITGELFF
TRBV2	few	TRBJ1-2	CASSPWGADGYTF
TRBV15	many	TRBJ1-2	CATSSQDLNDRASGYTF
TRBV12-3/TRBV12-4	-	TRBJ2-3	CASSFVQDTLTDTQYF
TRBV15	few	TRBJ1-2	CATSRVPGSEGYTF
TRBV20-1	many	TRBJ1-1	CSAIRNRKHTEAFF
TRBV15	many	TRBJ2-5	CATSRADRETQYF
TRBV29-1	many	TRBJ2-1	CSVVTGTSPRYNEQFF
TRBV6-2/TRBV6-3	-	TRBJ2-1	CASNPAGGNNEQFF
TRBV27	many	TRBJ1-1	CASTITGTVMNTEAFF
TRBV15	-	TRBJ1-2	CATSRELGGYTF
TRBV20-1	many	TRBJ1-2	CSARDDYGYTF